Presented here are 32 T cell receptor beta chains from one specimen sequenced in a study of T cells in Graves' hyperthyroidism and ophthalmopathy. There were TCR beta CDR3 regions amplified from RNA transcripts. With the HTBI primer set, the TCR CDR3 went through a first round of RT-PCR. TCRdb analysed the multiplex PCR reads with MiXCR anew, one entry per CDR3 protein. The sample yields a few hundred thousand distinct CDR3 sequences, 20% to 25% seen once. The sample taken for sequencing was blood. All receptors come from a man between 18 and 29 years old with Graves' hyperthyroidism.

Ten or more counts support this clonotype. The chain carries TRBV19 and TRBJ1-1; no definite D call. V was trimmed by 7 bases and J by 0 bases, leaving 3 bases between them. CDR1 is LNHDA, CDR2 SQIVND, per germline (reference sequence). The CDR3 totals 11 residues. For the CDR3, the DNA is TGTGCCAGTAATCTGAACACTGAAGCTTTCTTT. Its protein product is CASNLNTEAFF.

This clonotype was seen more than once but under ten times. This may arise from a read error, as a much more abundant clone is one base away. The chain joins TRBV6-5 to TRBJ1-1, with D maybe TRBD1 (6 bases). CDR3 length: 14 amino acids. Germline V lookup: CDR1 MNHEY, CDR2 SVGAGI. Here the CDR3 reads CASSYGTRNAEAFF. As DNA, the CDR3 is TGTGCCAGCAGTTACGGGACAAGGAACGCTGAAGCTTTCTTT.

This clonotype occurred a few times. The CDR3 loop is CASSWDGAAYGYTF. The CDR3 region has the DNA TGTGCCAGCAGTTGGGACGGAGCCGCATATGGCTACACCTTC. This chain links TRBV6-5 with TRBJ1-2, with a tentative D call TRBD1 (5 bases). The CDR3 covers 14 residues. V lost 4 bases and J lost 5, with 14 bases in between. Germline-derived CDR1 and CDR2 are MNHEY and SVGAGI.

The chain links TRBV20-1 to TRBJ1-2; D uncertain. V shed 3 bases and J shed 7 bases, with 15 bases lying between them. Per the germline V gene, CDR1 is DFQATT and CDR2 is SNEGSKA (reference sequence). The CDR3 is 13 amino acids. As DNA, the CDR3 is TGCAGTGCTAGGGCGGGATGGTGGGGTGGCTACACCTTC. It specifies CSARAGWWGGYTF.

The table lists this clonotype with many counts. The CDR3 coding sequence is TGCAGTGCGAGTCTCCCGGGACTAGCGGCCTACGAGCAGTACTTC. It yields the protein CSASLPGLAAYEQYF. The V and J genes are TRBV20-1 and TRBJ2-7; TRBD2 aligns across 11 bases. Germline-derived CDR1 and CDR2 are DFQATT and SNEGSKA (reference sequence). The CDR3 consists of 15 residues. The junction had 9 bases not matched to a gene; V was cut back by 6 bases and J by 2 bases.

The sample holds a few counts of this clonotype. This sequence joins TRBV6-1 and TRBJ1-6, with a possible D match to TRBD1 (5 bases). Per the germline V gene, CDR1 is MNHNS and CDR2 is SASEGT. This CDR3 region has 14 residues. V was clipped by 6 bases and J by 9 bases, with 15 bases between them. DNA for the CDR3: TGTGCCAGCAGCGCCGGGGTTAGGGGTTCACCCCTCCACTTT. Translation gives CASSAGVRGSPLHF.

The CDR3 DNA reads TGTGCCAGCAGCGTCGACAGGGCCCAAGAGACCCAGTACTTC. Encoded protein: CASSVDRAQETQYF. The chain joins TRBV7-2 to TRBJ2-5; 7 bases line up with TRBD1. V trimming: 5 bases; J trimming: 1 base; junction bases outside the gene matches: 4. CDR3 length: 14 amino acids. Germline CDR1 reads SGHTA; CDR2 reads FQGNSA.

This clonotype came up many times. The V gene is TRBV12-3 or TRBV12-4, the J gene TRBJ1-5; maybe TRBD1 (5 bases). The CDR3 has 14 residues. The V gene lost 3 bases and the J gene lost 7 bases, with 13 bases spanning the gap. The CDR3 DNA reads as TGTGCCAGCAGTTTCGGGGGTGAGCCCCAGCCCCAGCATTTT. It specifies CASSFGGEPQPQHF.

This clonotype was observed at least ten times. The CDR3 DNA reads TGTGCCAGCAGGGAGCCGGGAGAGAACACTGAAGCTTTCTTT. Residues: CASREPGENTEAFF. The rearrangement links TRBV25-1 to TRBJ1-1; no firm D call. Trimming stripped 6 bases from V and 1 base from J, with 12 bases between. CDR1 and CDR2 (germline): MGHDK, SYGVNS. The CDR3 runs to 14 residues.

This clonotype was seen only a few times. V usage is TRBV5-6 and J usage is TRBJ2-5; 11 bases match TRBD2. The germline gives CDR1 SGHDT, CDR2 YYEEEE. Trimming took 4 bases from V and 7 from J; bases not matched to a gene: 12. This CDR3 spans 16 amino acids. Written as DNA, the CDR3 is TGTGCCAGCAGCGAAGCACTAGCGGGGGTCCGCGGGACCCAGTACTTC. It is translated as CASSEALAGVRGTQYF. The whole variable domain, remainder taken from reference TRBV5-6 and TRBJ2-5, is DAGVTQSPTHLIKTRGQQVTLRCSPKSGHDTVSWYQQALGQGPQFIFQYYEEEERQRGNFPDRFSGHQFPNYSSELNVNALLLGDSALYLCASSEALAGVRGTQYFGPGTRLLVL.

The rearrangement joins TRBV6-2 or TRBV6-3 to TRBJ1-1; D is uncertain. The CDR3 runs 13 residues. Per the germline V gene, CDR1 is MNHEY and CDR2 is SVGEGT. V was cut by 8 bases and J by 3 bases, with 13 bases left in between. The CDR3 nucleotides read TGTGCCAGCGCCTCGGATTTCGACACTGAAGCTTTCTTT. Amino acid sequence: CASASDFDTEAFF.

The table lists this clonotype with many counts. An end of the junction differs from the germline gene, which may be a read error. The chain joins TRBV7-7 to TRBJ2-5, with TRBD2 identical over 9 bases. The CDR3 is made up of 15 amino acids. Germline values: CDR1 SSHAT, CDR2 FNYEAQ (reference sequence). The CDR3 DNA reads TGTGCTAGCAGCTTACAGCGGGGGGCCCAAGAGACCCAGTACTTC. It specifies CASSLQRGAQETQYF. The full variable domain, its missing parts supplied by reference TRBV7-7 and TRBJ2-5, is GAGVSQSPRYKVTKRGQDVTLRCDPISSHATLYWYQQALGQGPEFLTYFNYEAQPDKSGLPSDRFSAERPEGSISTLTIQRTEQRDSAMYRCASSLQRGAQETQYFGPGTRLLVL.

This clonotype was seen at least ten times. This rearrangement joins TRBV12-3 or TRBV12-4 to TRBJ1-3; D ambiguous. V lost 5 bases and J lost 4, with 12 bases in between. The CDR3 extends over 14 amino acids. The CDR3 nucleotides read TGTGCCAGCAGTGCGCCCGCGGGAGGAAACACCATATATTTT. This sequence encodes CASSAPAGGNTIYF.

This clonotype was observed many times. The chain combines TRBV27 with TRBJ1-1; 8 bases agree with TRBD1. V was clipped by 5 bases and J by 6 bases; unmatched bases: 5. This CDR3 has 13 residues. The germline V gene encodes CDR1 MNHEY and CDR2 SMNVEV (reference sequence). The CDR3 DNA follows: TGTGCCAGCAGTACCGACAGGGGTGCTGAAGCTTTCTTT. It yields the protein CASSTDRGAEAFF.

The chain is built from TRBV6-1 and TRBJ1-2; no definite D call. CDR1 MNHNS and CDR2 SASEGT come from the germline V gene. The CDR3 covers 13 residues. Trimming left V 5 bases short and J 8 bases short, with 15 bases between. The CDR3 DNA reads TGTGCCAGCAGTCAGCCGGGAGCTGGAGGCTACACCTTC. Protein sequence: CASSQPGAGGYTF.

This clonotype has more than one count but fewer than ten. The chain joins TRBV28 to TRBJ2-5; the D gene is possibly TRBD1 (6 bases). Trimming left V 4 bases short and J 0 bases short, with 24 bases between. The CDR3 is made up of 19 amino acids. The germline CDR1 and CDR2 sequences are MDHEN and SYDVKM. The DNA of the CDR3 is TGTGCCAGCAGTTCCTCGGGCTCCCCCAGGGGCCTGTACCAAGAGACCCAGTACTTC. Its protein product is CASSSSGSPRGLYQETQYF.

The rearrangement uses TRBV6-5 and TRBJ2-2, with TRBD1 identical over 9 bases. The germline V gene encodes CDR1 MNHEY and CDR2 SVGAGI. J was trimmed by 3 bases and V by 4 bases; bases with no gene match: 6. The length of the CDR3 is 16 residues. The CDR3 bases are TGTGCCAGCAGTTCGCACAGGGGGCGGGACACCGGGGAGCTGTTTTTT. Its protein is CASSSHRGRDTGELFF.

This clonotype came up a few times. The chain combines TRBV28 with TRBJ2-4, with 8 bases lining up with TRBD1. The CDR3 totals 15 residues. Germline V CDR1 and CDR2: MDHEN, SYDVKM. The V gene end was trimmed by 4 bases and the J gene end by 8 bases; junction bases not matched to a gene: 10. Here the CDR3 reads CASSSLDRAVDIQYF. DNA for the CDR3: TGTGCCAGCAGTTCCCTGGACAGGGCTGTGGACATTCAGTACTTC.

This clonotype was seen ten or more times. The J gene is TRBJ1-1, the V gene TRBV29-1; D is possibly TRBD1 (5 bases). The V gene lost 6 bases and the J gene lost 0 bases, with 14 bases spanning the gap. The CDR3 has 14 residues. Germline V gene data show CDR1 as SQVTM and CDR2 as ANQGSEA. The DNA of the CDR3 is TGCAGCGTAGCCGGCGGGGACCTGAACACTGAAGCTTTCTTT. This codes for CSVAGGDLNTEAFF. Combining the CDR3 with reference TRBV29-1 and TRBJ1-1 gives the whole variable domain SAVISQKPSRDICQRGTSLTIQCQVDSQVTMMFWYRQQPGQSLTLIATANQGSEATYESGFVIDKFPISRPNLTFSTLTVSNMSPEDSSIYLCSVAGGDLNTEAFFGQGTRLTVV.

This clonotype was recorded many times. V usage is TRBV6-1 and J usage is TRBJ1-3, with D maybe TRBD1 (6 bases). Germline V gene sequence: CDR1 MNHNS, CDR2 SASEGT. CDR3 length equals 16 residues. The CDR3 coding sequence is TGTTGTGTCAGGAAGACTGGGGGCTTATCTGGAAACACCATATATTTT. It encodes CCVRKTGGLSGNTIYF.

The chain carries TRBV6-1 and TRBJ1-2; TRBD1 might be the D (6 bases). V gave up 5 bases and J gave up 4 bases, with 17 bases separating them. Germline values: CDR1 MNHNS, CDR2 SASEGT. This CDR3 comprises 15 residues. This CDR3 is CASSPNQGSGYGYTF. The CDR3 DNA sequence: TGTGCCAGCAGTCCTAACCAGGGGAGTGGCTATGGCTACACCTTC.

In its sample, this clonotype was seen many times. V gene TRBV12-3 or TRBV12-4 combines with J gene TRBJ1-5; no clear D gene. V was clipped by 6 bases and J by 9 bases, with 12 bases between them. The CDR3 is 12 amino acids. CDR3: CASSAGNTPQHF. CDR3 sequence (DNA): TGTGCCAGCAGCGCGGGCAACACGCCCCAGCATTTT.

The DNA for the CDR3 is TGTGCCAGCCTGGAGAACACTGAAGCTTTCTTT. As protein: CASLENTEAFF. This chain connects TRBV2 to TRBJ1-1, with D unclear. CDR1 is SNHLY and CDR2 is FYNNEI in the germline V gene. Trimming cost V 8 bases and J 1 base, with 5 bases left between them. CDR3 length: 11 amino acids.

This clonotype came up many times. The rearrangement links TRBV12-3 or TRBV12-4 to TRBJ2-2, with 8 bases matching TRBD1. The CDR3 is 16 amino acids. J was trimmed by 3 bases and V by 1 base; bases with no gene match: 4. In DNA, the CDR3 is TGTGCCAGCAGTTTAGGGTGGACAGGGCACACCGGGGAGCTGTTTTTT. Translation: CASSLGWTGHTGELFF.

This clonotype was counted ten times or more. This sequence joins TRBV11-1 and TRBJ2-7, with D maybe TRBD1 (6 bases). Trimming cost V 5 bases and J 0 bases, with 17 bases left between them. From germline, CDR1 is SGHAT and CDR2 FQDESV (reference sequence). The CDR3 loop spans 16 amino acids. The chain's CDR3 is CASSPLRGTHSYEQYF. The CDR3 bases are TGTGCCAGCAGCCCCCTGCGAGGGACACACTCCTACGAGCAGTACTTC.

This clonotype was picked up many times. The J gene is TRBJ1-5, the V gene TRBV12-3 or TRBV12-4; D remains ambiguous. Trimming stripped 7 bases from V and 4 bases from J, with 8 bases between. The length of the CDR3 is 12 residues. CDR3 in DNA: TGTGCCAGCATGGGTCAGAATCAGCCCCAGCATTTT. As protein: CASMGQNQPQHF.

This clonotype was recorded many times. The chain has TRBV20-1 and TRBJ2-5; D is unclear. The germline gives CDR1 DFQATT, CDR2 SNEGSKA (reference sequence). The CDR3 runs 14 residues. Trimming took off 6 bases at V and 2 bases at J, with 16 bases between the two ends. CDR3: CSASHLGRQETQYF. The CDR3 DNA is TGCAGTGCCTCGCACCTCGGACGGCAAGAGACCCAGTACTTC.

This clonotype was counted ten times or more. This sequence joins TRBV6-5 and TRBJ2-5; 15 bases line up with TRBD2. The CDR3 consists of 16 residues. J was trimmed by 5 bases and V by 5 bases; bases with no gene match: 6. Germline V gives CDR1 MNHEY, CDR2 SVGAGI. The CDR3 spells CASSPGLAGGHETQYF. The CDR3 DNA reads as TGTGCCAGCAGTCCAGGACTAGCGGGGGGGCACGAGACCCAGTACTTC.

This clonotype was seen many times. This chain joins TRBV18 and TRBJ1-2; D gene unclear. Trimming cost V 2 bases and J 4 bases, with 8 bases left between them. CDR3 length: 13 amino acids. The germline V gene has CDR1 KGHSH and CDR2 LQKENI. The CDR3 spells CASSPGNLYGYTF. CDR3 DNA: TGTGCCAGCTCACCAGGGAACCTCTATGGCTACACCTTC.

This clonotype was detected only a few times. This chain joins TRBV20-1 and TRBJ1-6; D gene uncertain. The CDR3 has 15 amino acids. Germline V gene data show CDR1 as DFQATT and CDR2 as SNEGSKA (reference sequence). Trimming removed 7 bases at V and 4 bases at J, with 17 bases between. The CDR3 region is CSGSHGRLYNSPLHF. For the CDR3, the DNA is TGCAGTGGGTCACACGGGCGACTATATAATTCACCCCTCCACTTT.

This clonotype was detected many times. J is TRBJ2-7 and V is TRBV30, with TRBD1 matching over 10 bases. This CDR3 has 15 amino acids. CDR1 and CDR2 (germline): GTSNPN, SVGIG (reference sequence). Trimming took 7 bases from V and 2 from J; bases not matched to a gene: 11. The CDR3 is CAFRQPGQGTYEQYF. In DNA form, the CDR3 reads TGTGCCTTCAGACAACCGGGACAGGGGACCTACGAGCAGTACTTC.

This clonotype was observed many times. The chain employs TRBV13 and TRBJ1-2; D is unresolved. This CDR3 is 12 amino acids long. Trimming took off 4 bases at V and 6 bases at J, with 9 bases between the two ends. Germline values: CDR1 PRHDT, CDR2 FYEKMQ (reference sequence). Here the CDR3 DNA reads TGTGCCAGCAGCTCGGACCTCAATGGCTACACCTTC. Its translation: CASSSDLNGYTF.